One T cell receptor (beta chain) is described in this entry. Its recognized antigen is unknown. No base qualities exist here, and no much larger clone lies one base off it. The CDR3 has 15 amino acids, counting the end cysteine and phenylalanine. CDR3 DNA is the only sequence kept; it has 45 bases, read in frame from the first base. For CDR1 and CDR2, the germline V gene lists SGHVS and FNYEAQ. The germline V end is reduced by 5 bases and the J end by 3 bases; junction bases left unmatched: 6. The sample originates from a study of blood T cell repertoires in COVID-19 (dated by TCRdb to about 2020). General notes on the study: Collaborator samples came from the United States, Italy and Spain and covered acute and convalescent phases of COVID-19. The prospective study material was composed of cDNA or gDNA derived from T cells, B-cell-depleted T cells, or PBMCs. The dataset comprised deeply sampled blood TCRbeta repertoires from subjects exposed to, actively infected with, or recovered from COVID-19. The repertoires were released in a freely available public database intended as a resource for research on the immune response to SARS-CoV-2. Samples came from the ongoing ImmuneRACE study (first 160 participants) plus 1,254 subjects from 6 global collaborators. The sample metadata nearly always contained a de-identified subject ID, COVID-19 status, age in years and sex. Where available, HLA class I and class II types were taken from metadata supplied by the sample provider and were not determined by assay-based typing.

Paper-wide results and their limitations: Clinical and demographic metadata were provided uncurated, with the amount varying by source and participant.

TCRbeta CDR3 regions were amplified from genomic DNA by means of the immunoSEQ Assay, a bias-controlled multiplex PCR. The original methods were these. Nucleated cell counts per sample were estimated from amplification of reference gene primers within the assay. To quantify the absolute abundance of each unique TCRbeta CDR3 rearrangement, sequence reads were collapsed and filtered. For each sample, productive Simpson clonality was calculated by taking the square root of Simpson's diversity index across productive rearrangements. TCRdb obtained this table from immuneACCESS and retained in-frame rearrangements with V and J assigned. These tables miss some clones; where compared with another copy, unresolved V genes account for less than half of the shortfall, and the remainder is unexplained. V and J calls and clone size are as listed in that table; D and trimming were resolved from the DNA. The sample table lists approximately 60,000 clones, about 75% of them with a count of one. The ten largest account for about 20% of the sample.

Each collaborating institution followed its own protocols to collect whole blood in K2EDTA tubes. For TCRbeta analysis, collaborators shipped samples in one of three forms: frozen whole blood, isolated PBMCs, or DNA extracted from either of those sample types. The origin of this receptor is a man between 45 and 60 years old with active or convalescent COVID-19. Sequencing used peripheral blood. In this chain, TRBV7-6 is recombined with TRBJ2-3; TRBD1 lines up with 9 middle nucleotides. The nucleotides are TGTGCCAGCAGCATACCGGGACAGGGTACAGATACGCAGTATTTT. This sequence encodes CASSIPGQGTDTQYF.